The rows below give T cell receptor beta chains drawn from one sample of a study of Graves' ophthalmopathy and Graves' hyperthyroidism. TCRdb re-called the multiplex PCR reads with MiXCR, one entry per CDR3 protein. The data hold around 1.1 million distinct CDR3 sequences, with 35% to 40% observed a single time. Specimen: peripheral blood or thyroid tissue (not recorded which). The receptor source for this set is an adult man with Graves' hyperthyroidism. Both conserved end residues are part of each CDR3. The order of the fields is D gene, clone size, J gene, V gene, CDR3 DNA, CDR3 protein. D genes are given only for firm matches. Clone size is stated in some rows and not others, as once, few, many or a class when expanded.

TRBD1 | . | TRBJ2-7 | TRBV19 | TGTGCCAGTAGTATGGGACAGGACAATCGCTACGAGCAGCACTTC | CASSMGQDNRYEQHF
TRBD1 | many | TRBJ1-1 | TRBV10-3 | TGTGCCATCAGGGGCGGGACAGGGAAGAACACTGAAGCTTTCTTT | CAIRGGTGKNTEAFF
TRBD1 | . | TRBJ2-2 | TRBV6-2/TRBV6-3 | TGTGCCAGCAGTTGGCAGGGGGCGAGCACCGGGGAGCTGTTTTTT | CASSWQGASTGELFF
. | . | TRBJ1-2 | TRBV19 | TGTGCCAGTCGGACCGGGTGCAGAGGCGACTATGGCTACACCTTC | CASRTGCRGDYGYTF
. | few | TRBJ2-7 | TRBV11-2 | TGTGCCAGCAGCCCACGTAGTGGGTCCACCTACGAGCAGTACTTC | CASSPRSGSTYEQYF
. | few | TRBJ1-2 | TRBV28 | TGTGCCAGCAGTTCAGGGGAGGTCTATGGCTACACCTTC | CASSSGEVYGYTF
. | many | TRBJ2-2 | TRBV5-5 | TGTGCCAGCAGCTTGGGCTGGCAGGGACCCACCGGGGAGCTGTTTTTT | CASSLGWQGPTGELFF
. | many | TRBJ1-6 | TRBV7-8 | TGTGCCAGCAGCTTCGACCTGGCGAATTCACCCCTCCACTTT | CASSFDLANSPLHF
. | once | TRBJ2-7 | TRBV20-1 | TGCAGTGCCAGCAGCTTCGGACTAAACTACGAGCAGTACTTC | CSASSFGLNYEQYF
TRBD1 | many | TRBJ1-5 | TRBV19 | TGTGCCACCAGGGGACAGAAAAGCAATCAGCCCCAGCATTTT | CATRGQKSNQPQHF
. | once | TRBJ2-6 | TRBV10-3 | TGTGCCATCCGTGGAGGATCGAACACTGGGGCCAACGTCCTGACTTTC | CAIRGGSNTGANVLTF
. | . | TRBJ1-1 | TRBV6-5 | TGTGCCAGCAGCCGGCCACCCGCGACTGAAGCTTTCTTT | CASSRPPATEAFF
. | . | TRBJ1-5 | TRBV19 | TGTGCCAGTAGTGCCACCCAGGGCAATCAGCCCCAGCATTTT | CASSATQGNQPQHF
. | few | TRBJ2-3 | TRBV29-1 | TGCAGCGTTGACTGGGGGTTTGGAGATACGCAGTATTTT | CSVDWGFGDTQYF
. | . | TRBJ2-7 | TRBV25-1 | TGTGCCAGCAGTTTTCTTGGACGGGGGACCTACGAGCAGTACTTC | CASSFLGRGTYEQYF
. | . | TRBJ2-5 | TRBV7-3 | TGTGCCAGCAGTGCTAGATCGGGGGGCGCAGAGACCCAGTACTTC | CASSARSGGAETQYF